This T cell receptor beta chain was obtained from a study of blood T cell repertoires in COVID-19. Seattle patient enrollment occurred during active infection, with longitudinal follow-up thereafter. CDR3 length equals 14 residues. J lost 5 bases, V lost 10 bases, and 8 bases had no gene match. Germline loops: CDR1 MNHEY, CDR2 SVGAGI. Source study methods: Amplified reference gene primers provided the basis for estimating nucleated cell counts. Sequenced by immunoSEQ multiplex PCR; TCRdb stores in-frame clones only, minus some. V and J calls and clone size are given by that table; D and trimming were obtained from the DNA. The data contain 310,000 or so clones, about nine tenths of them seen just once; the ten biggest clones take up approximately 2.1%. This clone is a singleton in its sample.

This clonotype was obtained from a woman aged 25 to 45 with COVID-19, enrolled during active disease. The source material was peripheral blood. This chain links TRBV6-5 with TRBJ2-2, with 9 bases fitting TRBD2. In DNA, the CDR3 is TGTGCCACCACCGGGCTAGCGGGGACCGGGGAGCTGTTTTTT. This translates into CATTGLAGTGELFF.